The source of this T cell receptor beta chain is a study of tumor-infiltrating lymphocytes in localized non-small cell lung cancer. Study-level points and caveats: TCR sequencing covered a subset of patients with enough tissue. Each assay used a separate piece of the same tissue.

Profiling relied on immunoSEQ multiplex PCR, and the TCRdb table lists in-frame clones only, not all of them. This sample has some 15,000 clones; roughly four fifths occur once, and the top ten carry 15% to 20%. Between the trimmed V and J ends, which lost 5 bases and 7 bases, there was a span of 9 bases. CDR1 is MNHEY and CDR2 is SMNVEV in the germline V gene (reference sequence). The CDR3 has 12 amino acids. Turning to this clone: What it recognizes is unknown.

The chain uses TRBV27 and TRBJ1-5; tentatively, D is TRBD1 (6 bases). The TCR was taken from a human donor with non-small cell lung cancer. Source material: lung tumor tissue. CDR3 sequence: CASSPGDQPQHF. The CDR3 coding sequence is TGTGCCAGCAGTCCAGGGGACCAGCCCCAGCATTTT.